The rows below give T cell receptor beta chains drawn from one sample of a study of blood T cell repertoires in COVID-19. The protocol was immunoSEQ multiplex PCR, while the TCRdb copy is restricted to in-frame clones and leaves out a portion. The sample includes 150,000 or so clones, about 90% of them seen just once. Sequencing was carried out using PBMCs or T cells enriched from blood (not recorded which). The receptors derive from a woman between 50 and 59 years old who had recovered from COVID-19. Each CDR3 is given with its conserved first and last residue. A D gene is named only where the DNA matches it firmly. Clone sizes are given selectively: once, few, many, or a class where the clone is expanded.

j_call: TRBJ1-4; v_call: TRBV30; d_call: TRBD1; clone_size: -; cdr3_aa: CAWRLQGNEKLFF; cdr3_nt: TGTGCCTGGAGGTTACAGGGGAATGAAAAACTGTTTTTT
j_call: TRBJ2-1; v_call: TRBV27; d_call: -; clone_size: -; cdr3_aa: CASSFGGASGTYHNEQFF; cdr3_nt: TGTGCCAGCAGTTTTGGGGGGGCATCCGGGACCTACCACAATGAGCAGTTCTTC
j_call: TRBJ1-5; v_call: TRBV21-1; d_call: -; clone_size: -; cdr3_aa: CASSQAPQRHSNQPQHF; cdr3_nt: TGTGCCAGCAGCCAAGCCCCACAGAGACATAGCAATCAGCCCCAGCATTTT
j_call: TRBJ2-7; v_call: TRBV3-1/TRBV3-2; d_call: TRBD2; clone_size: once; cdr3_aa: CASSHTGGPSYEQYF; cdr3_nt: TGTGCCAGCAGCCATACGGGAGGGCCCTCCTACGAGCAGTACTTC
j_call: TRBJ2-1; v_call: TRBV18; d_call: TRBD2; clone_size: -; cdr3_aa: CASSSHLAGGPGEQFF; cdr3_nt: TGTGCCAGCTCATCCCACCTAGCGGGAGGGCCCGGGGAGCAGTTCTTC
j_call: TRBJ2-1; v_call: TRBV5-6; d_call: TRBD1; clone_size: -; cdr3_aa: CASSLRGQGNNEQFF; cdr3_nt: TGTGCCAGCAGCTTGAGGGGACAGGGAAACAATGAGCAGTTCTTC
j_call: TRBJ1-2; v_call: TRBV11-2; d_call: TRBD1; clone_size: -; cdr3_aa: CASSLGQNYGYTF; cdr3_nt: TGTGCCAGCAGCCTGGGACAGAACTATGGCTACACCTTC
j_call: TRBJ1-5; v_call: TRBV2; d_call: -; clone_size: -; cdr3_aa: CASSAEGVDQPQHF; cdr3_nt: TGTGCCAGCAGTGCCGAAGGGGTGGATCAGCCCCAGCATTTT
j_call: TRBJ1-5; v_call: TRBV19; d_call: TRBD1; clone_size: -; cdr3_aa: CASSIGTGDQPQHF; cdr3_nt: TGTGCCAGTAGTATCGGGACAGGGGATCAGCCCCAGCATTTT
j_call: TRBJ2-1; v_call: TRBV6-5; d_call: TRBD1; clone_size: -; cdr3_aa: CASSFDRGVYNEQFF; cdr3_nt: TGTGCCAGCAGCTTTGACAGGGGCGTCTACAATGAGCAGTTCTTC
j_call: TRBJ1-2; v_call: TRBV28; d_call: -; clone_size: -; cdr3_aa: CASTSVRYGYTF; cdr3_nt: TGTGCCAGCACCTCGGTTCGCTATGGCTACACCTTC